This paragraph reports one T cell receptor (beta chain). Its antigen is currently unknown. The data derive from a study of vaccination and CD4 T cells after COVID-19. Whole-study findings and limits: Among those convalescent, a median around 89% of reactive clones emerged solely post-vaccination.

Treatment: roughly ten-day PBMC culture with coronavirus spike peptide pools or control peptides (ViraFEST assay). Collection of the unexposed donor's CD4+ T cells took place before the COVID-19 pandemic (2011-2018). A few million PBMCs were grown per well alongside approximately 10 IU/ml IL-2 and roughly 9.4 ug/ml peptide pools. The V gene end was trimmed by 1 base and the J gene end by 6 bases; junction bases not matched to a gene: 4. This CDR3 has 15 residues. CDR1 is SGHTA and CDR2 is FQGNSA in the germline V gene. An Oncomine TCR Beta short-read assay was used to sequence the DNA from cultured CD4+ T cells. From cultured CD4+ T cells, genomic DNA was extracted. From the PCR reads, TCRdb called clonotypes with MiXCR, one entry per CDR3 protein. Of 7,500 to 10,000 distinct CDR3 sequences listed, about 35% are singletons.

The origin of this receptor is a human donor in good health. The chain combines TRBV7-2 with TRBJ1-5; 9 positions match TRBD1. The sequenced sample consisted of CD4+ T cells from blood, cultured in vitro. The CDR3 here is CASSLGGTGSQPQHF. CDR3 coding DNA: TGTGCCAGCAGCTTAGGGGGGACAGGGAGTCAGCCCCAGCATTTT.